A selection of T cell receptor beta chains follows, all from one sample in a study of blood T cell repertoires in COVID-19. Profiled with immunoSEQ multiplex PCR; TCRdb holds only in-frame clones, not every one. The data hold 200,000 to 300,000 clones, with approximately 85% observed a single time. Sample: peripheral blood. These receptors were obtained from a woman aged 80 or older with COVID-19, enrolled during active disease. Each CDR3 is given with its conserved first and last residue. D genes are given only for firm matches. Size is omitted from some rows. Given values are once, few, many or a class for expanded clones.

abundance	d_gene	v_gene	j_gene	CDR3aa	CDR3nt
NA	TRBD2	TRBV28	TRBJ2-1	CASSVGGASYNEQFF	TGTGCCAGCAGTGTCGGGGGGGCCTCTTACAATGAGCAGTTCTTC
NA	NA	TRBV5-5	TRBJ2-2	CASSSYRGGTSGSGELFF	TGTGCCAGCAGCTCTTACAGGGGCGGGACTAGTGGGTCCGGGGAGCTGTTTTTT
once	NA	TRBV6-1	TRBJ1-2	CASSESYYGYTF	TGTGCCAGCAGTGAGAGTTACTATGGCTACACCTTC
NA	NA	TRBV6-5	TRBJ2-2	CASSYQNRITGELFF	TGTGCCAGCAGTTACCAAAACAGAATCACCGGGGAGCTGTTTTTT
NA	NA	TRBV29-1	TRBJ2-6	CSGYSSGANVLTF	TGCAGCGGATACAGCTCTGGGGCCAACGTCCTGACTTTC
NA	NA	TRBV9	TRBJ2-6	CASSVELGGASGANVLTF	TGTGCCAGCAGCGTAGAATTAGGTGGGGCCTCTGGGGCCAACGTCCTGACTTTC
NA	TRBD1	TRBV5-5	TRBJ1-1	CASSFSGTGNTEAFF	TGTGCCAGCAGCTTCTCCGGGACAGGGAACACTGAAGCTTTCTTT
NA	NA	TRBV5-1	TRBJ2-7	CASSFAGEQYF	TGCGCCAGCAGCTTCGCCGGCGAGCAGTACTTC
NA	TRBD1	TRBV3-1/TRBV3-2	TRBJ1-6	CASSLGTGNSPLHF	TGTGCCAGCAGCCTCGGGACAGGGAATTCACCCCTCCACTTT
NA	TRBD1	TRBV29-1	TRBJ2-1	CSVRDSVYNEQFF	TGCAGCGTCCGGGACAGTGTGTACAATGAGCAGTTCTTC
NA	NA	TRBV6-5	TRBJ1-3	CASSLVSSGNTIYF	TGTGCCAGCAGTTTAGTAAGCTCTGGAAACACCATATATTTT
NA	NA	TRBV9	TRBJ1-2	CASNRDTNYGYTF	TGTGCCAGCAACCGGGATACTAACTATGGCTACACCTTC
NA	TRBD1	TRBV24-1	TRBJ1-1	CATRRTGAMNTEAFF	TGTGCCACCAGAAGGACAGGGGCGATGAACACTGAAGCTTTCTTT
NA	TRBD1	TRBV27	TRBJ1-2	CATWDRVYGYTF	TGTGCCACCTGGGACAGGGTATATGGCTACACCTTC
NA	TRBD1	TRBV3-1/TRBV3-2	TRBJ1-1	CASSQGGTGGQWGTEAFF	TGTGCCAGCAGCCAAGGCGGGACAGGGGGCCAGTGGGGGACTGAAGCTTTCTTT
NA	NA	TRBV28	TRBJ1-1	CASQMVTAANTEAFF	TGTGCTTCTCAGATGGTAACAGCCGCGAACACTGAAGCTTTCTTT
NA	TRBD1	TRBV18	TRBJ1-2	CASSPQGADGYTF	TGTGCCAGCTCACCCCAGGGGGCGGATGGCTACACCTTC
once	NA	TRBV12-5	TRBJ2-3	CASGLRGADTQYF	TGTGCTAGTGGTTTGAGGGGCGCAGATACGCAGTATTTT
NA	NA	TRBV6-5	TRBJ1-3	CASSHGILEHTIYF	TGTGCCAGCAGCCACGGGATCTTGGAGCACACCATATATTTT
NA	TRBD1	TRBV28	TRBJ1-1	CASSWNSGTVTEAFF	TGTGCCAGCAGCTGGAACTCCGGGACAGTTACTGAAGCTTTCTTT
NA	NA	TRBV7-2	TRBJ1-5	CASSREGHQPQHF	TGTGCCAGCAGCCGGGAGGGCCATCAGCCCCAGCATTTT
NA	TRBD1	TRBV6-5	TRBJ1-5	CASKRQGTANQPQHF	TGTGCCAGCAAGAGACAGGGGACGGCGAATCAGCCCCAGCATTTT
NA	NA	TRBV3-1/TRBV3-2	TRBJ1-2	CASSRTGWYGYTF	TGTGCCAGCAGCCGCACAGGGTGGTATGGCTACACCTTC